This T cell receptor beta chain was sequenced for a study of T cells in Graves' hyperthyroidism and ophthalmopathy. This clonotype was found many times. Germline loops: CDR1 GTSNPN, CDR2 SVGIG (reference sequence). The CDR3 consists of 13 residues. V was shortened by 2 bases and J by 0 bases, with 5 bases between the two germline ends. TCR beta CDR3 sequences were amplified from RNA transcripts. The HTBI primer set was used in a first-round RT-PCR of the TCR CDR3. TCRdb reprocessed the multiplex PCR reads via MiXCR and lists one record per CDR3 protein. The profile shows 400,000 to 500,000 distinct CDR3 sequences, roughly 15% of them singletons.

The rearrangement links TRBV30 to TRBJ1-3; D remains unclear. Sequenced input: blood. The sequence was collected from a woman younger than 35 with Graves' hyperthyroidism. The CDR3 reads CAWSRYSGNTIYF. The CDR3 DNA sequence: TGTGCCTGGAGTAGGTACTCTGGAAACACCATATATTTT.